This paragraph reports one T cell receptor (beta chain). This CDR3 is built from 13 residues. V gave up 8 bases and J gave up 4 bases, with 14 bases separating them. Germline CDR1 LNHDA, CDR2 SQIVND (reference sequence). The entry originates in a study of blood T cell repertoires in COVID-19. Looking at the study overall: Collection of acute and convalescent COVID-19 samples took place in the United States, Italy and Spain. PBMCs, B-cell-depleted T cells, or T cells were the source of the cDNA or gDNA that made up the material.

In the original processing: Counts of nucleated cells, estimated from reference gene primer amplification, were obtained. TCRdb's copy holds only in-frame clones and misses some; the assay was immunoSEQ multiplex PCR. The V and J calls and the clone size are those of that table, but D and trimming were determined from the DNA. Here the sample spans approximately 200,000 clones, around 83% being singletons. The gene calls are TRBV19 and TRBJ1-2, with D tentatively TRBD1 (6 bases). The material sequenced was peripheral blood. The source is a woman aged 25 to 39 with active or convalescent COVID-19. For the CDR3, the DNA is TGTGCCAGTCAAGACAGGAACTCCTATGGCTACACCTTC. It encodes CASQDRNSYGYTF. Using reference TRBV19 and TRBJ1-2 for the parts outside the CDR3, the full variable domain is DGGITQSPKYLFRKEGQNVTLSCEQNLNHDAMYWYRQDPGQGLRLIYYSQIVNDFQKGDIAEGYSVSREKKESFPLTVTSAQKNPTAFYLCASQDRNSYGYTFGSGTRLTVV.